The 26 T cell receptor beta chains presented below share a single source sample, sequenced in a study of T cells expressing NK-cell markers. Reprocessing the 5' RACE reads, TCRdb reports a single entry for every CDR3 protein and omits DNA. The table lists under 500,000 distinct CDR3 sequences. What was sequenced was blood T cells: a sorted CD56 or NKG2C T cell subset, CD4+ or CD8+ T cells, or bulk PBMC T cells (not recorded which). The receptors originated from a woman between 18 and 70 years old in good health.

The chain combines TRBV12-3 or TRBV12-4 with TRBJ2-1; TCRdb's D call of TRBD1 is untestable without DNA. The CDR3 has 16 amino acids. Here the CDR3 reads CASSLDQGALGNEQFF.

V usage is TRBV7-6 and J usage is TRBJ2-1; TCRdb selects TRBD1, and the lack of DNA leaves this call unchecked. This CDR3 contains 13 residues. Germline V gives CDR1 SGHVS, CDR2 FNYEAQ. CDR3 loop: CASAGQGDNEQFF.

The genes are TRBV5-1 and TRBJ1-5. Germline V gene sequence: CDR1 SGHRS, CDR2 YFSETQ. The CDR3 is made up of 13 amino acids. The CDR3 reads CASSLSGVQPQHF. The variable domain in full, completed from reference TRBV5-1 and TRBJ1-5, reads KAGVTQTPRYLIKTRGQQVTLSCSPISGHRSVSWYQQTPGQGLQFLFEYFSETQRNKGNFPGRFSGRQFSNSRSEMNVSTLELGDSALYLCASSLSGVQPQHFGDGTRLSIL.

This chain uses TRBV5-1 with TRBJ2-5; no DNA is available, so the TRBD2 call from TCRdb remains unchecked. Germline V gene lookup returns CDR1 SGHRS and CDR2 YFSETQ. The CDR3 consists of 15 residues. CDR3 in amino acids: CASSLAGPSGETQYF.

CDR3: CASRRGEETQYF. The chain recombines TRBV7-8 with TRBJ2-5; TCRdb's D call, TRBD1, is unchecked because there is no DNA. This CDR3 contains 12 residues. Germline CDR1 and CDR2: SGHVS and FQNEAQ.

This chain uses TRBV6-5 with TRBJ1-1; the TCRdb D gene call, TRBD1, has no DNA to confirm it. The V gene's germline CDR1 is MNHEY and CDR2 SVGAGI. The CDR3 is made up of 13 amino acids. This CDR3 reads CASSYRQGIEAFF.

V gene TRBV11-2 combines with J gene TRBJ2-1. The CDR3 is 14 residues long. Germline CDR1 and CDR2: SGHAT and FQNNGV. This CDR3 is CASSLVGVVQEQFF.

The chain couples TRBV11-2 to TRBJ1-2. Germline CDR1 and CDR2: SGHAT and FQNNGV. The CDR3 consists of 14 residues. The CDR3 sequence is CASNPGGGFYGYTF.

V usage is TRBV12-3 or TRBV12-4 and J usage is TRBJ2-2; no DNA is available, so the TRBD2 call from TCRdb remains unchecked. This CDR3 spans 15 amino acids. The chain's CDR3 is CASSPWEGEAGELFF.

This chain connects TRBV7-9 to TRBJ1-1. The CDR3 extends over 12 amino acids. Germline values: CDR1 SEHNR, CDR2 FQNEAQ (reference sequence). CDR3 amino acids: CASSLEVTEAFF.

The chain combines TRBV20-1 with TRBJ2-1; absent DNA, TCRdb's TRBD1 call cannot be checked. Germline CDR1 DFQATT, CDR2 SNEGSKA (reference sequence). CDR3 size: 14 residues. The CDR3: CSAKPGQVYNEQFF.

The rearrangement joins TRBV5-4 to TRBJ2-1; TCRdb's D call, TRBD1, is unchecked because there is no DNA. CDR1 is SGHNT, CDR2 YYREEE, per germline (reference sequence). The CDR3 is 14 residues long. CDR3 residues: CASNPGQGYNEQFF.

The chain combines TRBV5-1 with TRBJ2-3; TCRdb picks TRBD1, but there is no DNA to check that call. The CDR3 is 16 residues long. Germline V gives CDR1 SGHRS, CDR2 YFSETQ. CDR3: CASSLQAGSPTDTQYF.

The chain is built from TRBV4-3 and TRBJ2-3; TCRdb outputs TRBD1, but without DNA this stays unchecked. The length of the CDR3 is 15 residues. CDR1 is LGHNA, CDR2 YSLEER, per germline. CDR3: CASSQARTGWDTQYF.

The J gene is TRBJ2-1, the V gene TRBV29-1; the D call from TCRdb, TRBD2, cannot be confirmed without DNA. This CDR3 has 12 amino acids. CDR1 is SQVTM, CDR2 ANQGSEA, per germline. CDR3 loop: CSGVAGNNEQFF.

The chain carries TRBV19 and TRBJ2-1. The CDR3 runs 12 residues. Per germline, CDR1 LNHDA and CDR2 SQIVND (reference sequence). The CDR3 spells CASSIEPHEQFF.

This chain joins TRBV7-3 and TRBJ1-6. The CDR3 extends over 12 amino acids. The germline gives CDR1 SGHTA, CDR2 FQGTGA. The CDR3 protein is CASSLNNSPLHF.

This chain uses TRBV4-3 with TRBJ2-7; TCRdb picks TRBD1, but there is no DNA to check that call. This CDR3 spans 15 amino acids. The germline V gene has CDR1 LGHNA and CDR2 YSLEER. CDR3 residues: CASSQVGTGLPEQYF.

The rearrangement uses TRBV5-4 and TRBJ1-1; absent DNA, TCRdb's TRBD1 call cannot be checked. CDR3 length: 14 amino acids. Germline lookup yields CDR1 SGHNT and CDR2 YYREEE (reference sequence). The CDR3: CASSQGHLNTEAFF.

The chain recombines TRBV27 with TRBJ2-5; TCRdb designates TRBD2, a call that cannot be tested without DNA. CDR1 and CDR2 from the germline V gene are MNHEY and SMNVEV (reference sequence). CDR3 length: 15 residues. The CDR3 reads CASSLSGLAGETQYF.

J is TRBJ1-3 and V is TRBV6-1. Germline V gene lookup returns CDR1 MNHNS and CDR2 SASEGT. This CDR3 is built from 16 residues. This CDR3 is CASSPQTVFSGNTIYF.

This sequence joins TRBV6-5 and TRBJ2-2. The CDR3 covers 16 residues. Germline assignment: CDR1 MNHEY and CDR2 SVGAGI. Here the CDR3 reads CASSYSSSSGTGELFF.

The J gene is TRBJ1-5, the V gene TRBV12-3 or TRBV12-4. This CDR3 comprises 13 residues. CDR3 region: CASSLQENQPQHF.

The V and J genes are TRBV20-1 and TRBJ2-3; the D gene TCRdb calls, TRBD2, cannot be checked with no DNA. CDR1 DFQATT and CDR2 SNEGSKA come from the germline V gene (reference sequence). The CDR3 is 16 amino acids. CDR3 loop: CSARDSRLAGATTQYF.

This chain connects TRBV12-3 or TRBV12-4 to TRBJ2-3; without DNA, the TCRdb call of TRBD2 cannot be checked. The CDR3 runs 15 residues. CDR3: CASSPSGRGTDTQYF.

This rearrangement joins TRBV5-1 to TRBJ2-7. The CDR3 is made up of 14 amino acids. Per germline, CDR1 SGHRS and CDR2 YFSETQ. The CDR3 protein is CASSFSNAHHEQYF.